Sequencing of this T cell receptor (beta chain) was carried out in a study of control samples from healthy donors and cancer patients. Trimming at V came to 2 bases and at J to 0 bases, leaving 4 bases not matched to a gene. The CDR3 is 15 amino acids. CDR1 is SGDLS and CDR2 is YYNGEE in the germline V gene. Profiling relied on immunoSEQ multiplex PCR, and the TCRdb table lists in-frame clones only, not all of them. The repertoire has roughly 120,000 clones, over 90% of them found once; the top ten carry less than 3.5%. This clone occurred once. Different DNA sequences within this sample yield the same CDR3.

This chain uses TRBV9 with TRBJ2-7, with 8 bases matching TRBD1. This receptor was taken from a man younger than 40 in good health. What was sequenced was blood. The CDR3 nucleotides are TGTGCCAGCAGCGTCCGACAGGGGCCCTCCTACGAGCAGTACTTC. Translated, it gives CASSVRQGPSYEQYF.